The clone carrying this T cell receptor beta chain occurred once. The antigen remains unidentified. This sample stems from a study of cytomegalovirus exposure and HLA in healthy donors. In the PCR, 60 Vbeta and 13 Jbeta primers were used. Libraries were prepared by immunoSEQ multiplex PCR; TCRdb keeps only in-frame clonotypes and omits some of them. Of 150,000 to 200,000 clones listed, about four fifths are singletons. Findings and limits, study-wide: Researchers counted over 150 TCR beta chains as cytomegalovirus-associated. An analysis done earlier found most TCR beta V segments productive about 87% or about 30% of the time.

Per the germline V gene, CDR1 is SGDLS and CDR2 is YYNGEE. With 4 bases removed from V and 3 bases from J, the gap between germline ends came to 20 bases. This CDR3 has 16 amino acids. The chain is built from TRBV9 and TRBJ2-7; possibly TRBD2 for D (5 bases). Sequenced material: PBMCs. This receptor was taken from a man younger than 30 in good health and CMV-seronegative. The CDR3 loop is CASSPSFGGTYYEQYF. CDR3 coding DNA: TGTGCCAGCAGCCCATCCTTTGGAGGAACTTACTACGAGCAGTACTTC.